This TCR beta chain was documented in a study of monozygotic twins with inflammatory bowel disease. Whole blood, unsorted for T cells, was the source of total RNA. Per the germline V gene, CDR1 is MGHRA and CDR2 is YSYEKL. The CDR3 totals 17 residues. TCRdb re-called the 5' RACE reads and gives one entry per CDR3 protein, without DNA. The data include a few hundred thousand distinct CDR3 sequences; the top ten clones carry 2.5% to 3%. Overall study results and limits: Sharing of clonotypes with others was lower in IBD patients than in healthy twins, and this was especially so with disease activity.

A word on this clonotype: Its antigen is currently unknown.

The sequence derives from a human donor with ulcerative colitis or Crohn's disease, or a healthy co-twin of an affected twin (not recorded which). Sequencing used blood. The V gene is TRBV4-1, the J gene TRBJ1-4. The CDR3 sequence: CASSRKAGGLGNEKLFF.